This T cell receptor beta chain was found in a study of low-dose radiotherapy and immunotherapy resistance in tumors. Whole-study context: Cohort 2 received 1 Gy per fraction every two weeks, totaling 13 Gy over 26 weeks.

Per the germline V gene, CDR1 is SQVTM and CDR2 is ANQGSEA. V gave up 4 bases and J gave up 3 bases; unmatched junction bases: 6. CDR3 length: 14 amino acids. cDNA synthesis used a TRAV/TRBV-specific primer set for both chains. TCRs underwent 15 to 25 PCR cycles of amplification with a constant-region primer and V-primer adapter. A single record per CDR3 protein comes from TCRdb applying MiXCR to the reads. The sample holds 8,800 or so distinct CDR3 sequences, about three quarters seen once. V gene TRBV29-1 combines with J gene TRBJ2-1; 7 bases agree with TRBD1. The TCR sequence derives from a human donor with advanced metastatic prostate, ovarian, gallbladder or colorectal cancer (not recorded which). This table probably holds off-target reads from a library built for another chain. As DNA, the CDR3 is TGCAGCGTTGGACAGGGTATAAGCTACAATGAGCAGTTCTTC. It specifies CSVGQGISYNEQFF.